The next 3 T cell receptor beta chains were all read from a single sample in a study of blood T cell repertoires in COVID-19 (dated by TCRdb to the early 2020s). The library came from the immunoSEQ multiplex PCR assay. Drawn from immuneACCESS, this table holds only the in-frame rearrangements with V and J called that TCRdb kept. Clones are partly lost; checked studies trace under half to an unresolved V gene and leave the rest unexplained. This sample comprises about 330,000 clones, roughly 87% of them detected only once. 1% of the sample comes from the top ten. Sequenced material: PBMCs or T cells enriched from blood (not recorded which). The receptors were sampled from a woman between 25 and 40 years old who had recovered from COVID-19.

The V and J genes are TRBV5-1 and TRBJ2-3, with D possibly being TRBD2 (5 bases). The germline V gene encodes CDR1 SGHRS and CDR2 YFSETQ. The V end was cut by 0 bases, the J end by 2 bases, with 19 bases between. CDR3 length: 18 amino acids. The CDR3 region is CASSLGSGSFSLTDTQYF. The CDR3 coding sequence is TGCGCCAGCAGCTTGGGGTCGGGATCCTTCAGTCTCACAGATACGCAGTATTTT. Drawing the rest from reference TRBV5-1 and TRBJ2-3, the complete variable domain is KAGVTQTPRYLIKTRGQQVTLSCSPISGHRSVSWYQQTPGQGLQFLFEYFSETQRNKGNFPGRFSGRQFSNSRSEMNVSTLELGDSALYLCASSLGSGSFSLTDTQYFGPGTRLTVL.

The chain carries TRBV15 and TRBJ1-1; no definite D call. V gave up 6 bases and J gave up 4 bases, with 12 bases separating them. Germline assignment: CDR1 LNHNV and CDR2 YYDKDF (reference sequence). This CDR3 is 13 amino acids long. The CDR3 nucleotides read TGTGCCACCAGATCGCCACAGAGCACTGAAGCTTTCTTT. As protein: CATRSPQSTEAFF.

This chain uses TRBV9 with TRBJ1-2, with D unresolved. Germline V gene data show CDR1 as SGDLS and CDR2 as YYNGEE. The CDR3 totals 14 residues. Trimming took off 0 bases at V and 6 bases at J, with 12 bases between the two ends. CDR3 amino acids: CASSVAAEGHGYTF. In DNA, the CDR3 is TGTGCCAGCAGCGTAGCTGCGGAGGGTCATGGCTACACCTTC.